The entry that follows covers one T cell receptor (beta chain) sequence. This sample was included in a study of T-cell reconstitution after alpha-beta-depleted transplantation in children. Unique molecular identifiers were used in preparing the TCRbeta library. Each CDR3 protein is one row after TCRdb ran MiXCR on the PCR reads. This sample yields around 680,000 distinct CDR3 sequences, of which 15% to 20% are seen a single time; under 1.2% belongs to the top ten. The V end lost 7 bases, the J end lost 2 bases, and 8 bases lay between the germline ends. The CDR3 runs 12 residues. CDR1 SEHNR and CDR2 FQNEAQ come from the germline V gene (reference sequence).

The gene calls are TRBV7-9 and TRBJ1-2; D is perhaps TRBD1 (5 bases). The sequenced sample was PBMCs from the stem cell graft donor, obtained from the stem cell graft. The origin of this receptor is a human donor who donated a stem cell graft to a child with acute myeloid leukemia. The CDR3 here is CASNRGNYGYTF. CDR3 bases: TGTGCCAGCAACCGGGGGAACTATGGCTACACCTTC. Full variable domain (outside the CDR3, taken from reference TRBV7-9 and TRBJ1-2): DTGVSQNPRHKITKRGQNVTFRCDPISEHNRLYWYRQTLGQGPEFLTYFQNEAQLEKSRLLSDRFSAERPKGSFSTLEIQRTEQGDSAMYLCASNRGNYGYTFGSGTRLTVV.